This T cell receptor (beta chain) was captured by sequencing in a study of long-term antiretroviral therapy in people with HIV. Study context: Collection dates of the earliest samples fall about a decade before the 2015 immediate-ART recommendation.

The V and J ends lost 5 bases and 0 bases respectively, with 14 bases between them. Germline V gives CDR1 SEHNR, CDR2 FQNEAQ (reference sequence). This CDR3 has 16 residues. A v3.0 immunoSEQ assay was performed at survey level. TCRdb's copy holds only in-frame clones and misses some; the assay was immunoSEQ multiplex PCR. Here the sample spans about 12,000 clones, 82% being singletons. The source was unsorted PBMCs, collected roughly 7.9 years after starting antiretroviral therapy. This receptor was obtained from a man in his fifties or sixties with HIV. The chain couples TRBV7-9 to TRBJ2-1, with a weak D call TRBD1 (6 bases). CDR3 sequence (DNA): TGTGCCAGCAGCCCGACAGGTTTCCTCTCCTACAATGAGCAGTTCTTC. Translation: CASSPTGFLSYNEQFF.